The 16 T cell receptor beta chains presented below share a single source sample, sequenced in a study of cytomegalovirus exposure and HLA in healthy donors. The PCR used 60 Vbeta and 13 Jbeta primers. Here immunoSEQ multiplex PCR was the method, and the copy in TCRdb shows in-frame clones only, minus some. The sample has under 200,000 clones, 60% to 85% seen once. The specimen sequenced was PBMCs. The origin of the receptors is a woman aged 30 to 39 in good health and CMV-seronegative.

Note on this clone: This CDR3 is also generated by other DNA sequences in the sample. The chain uses TRBV6-1 and TRBJ2-5, with TRBD2 as a possible D gene (6 bases). V lost 1 base, J lost 5 bases, and 8 bases lay in between. Germline V lookup: CDR1 MNHNS, CDR2 SASEGT. The CDR3 covers 13 residues. For the CDR3, the DNA is TGTGCCAGCAGTGAAGGGGGGGTTGAGACCCAGTACTTC. It is translated as CASSEGGVETQYF.

The chain joins TRBV29-1 to TRBJ1-1; TRBD1 might be the D (6 bases). CDR1 and CDR2 from the germline V gene are SQVTM and ANQGSEA. Trimming stripped 7 bases from V and 1 base from J, with 10 bases between. The CDR3 runs 12 residues. The CDR3 loop is CSALGQNTEAFF. CDR3 bases: TGCAGCGCATTGGGACAGAACACTGAAGCTTTCTTT.

The J gene is TRBJ2-3, the V gene TRBV19, with 7 positions matching TRBD2. V was clipped by 6 bases and J by 4 bases; unmatched bases: 13. Germline assignment: CDR1 LNHDA and CDR2 SQIVND (reference sequence). The CDR3 extends over 16 amino acids. For the CDR3, the DNA is TGTGCCAGTAGGAGGAACGTTGCGGGGGTCCCAGATACGCAGTATTTT. Amino acid sequence: CASRRNVAGVPDTQYF.

This chain links TRBV28 with TRBJ2-1; 8 bases are shared with TRBD2. With V trimmed by 5 bases and J by 7 bases, 10 bases remained unmatched. From germline, CDR1 is MDHEN and CDR2 SYDVKM. The CDR3 is 15 residues long. This chain's CDR3 is CASSPSDGGGNEQFF. The CDR3 DNA follows: TGTGCCAGCAGTCCGTCCGACGGGGGGGGGAATGAGCAGTTCTTC.

The chain joins TRBV7-2 to TRBJ1-1; D might be TRBD1 (6 bases). This CDR3 has 13 residues. Trimming stripped 2 bases from V and 3 bases from J, with 7 bases between. Germline V lookup: CDR1 SGHTA, CDR2 FQGNSA. CDR3 sequence reads: CASSLSGDTEAFF. CDR3 DNA: TGTGCCAGCAGCTTATCAGGGGACACTGAAGCTTTCTTT. Based on the CDR3 plus reference TRBV7-2 and TRBJ1-1, the full variable domain is GAGVSQSPSNKVTEKGKDVELRCDPISGHTALYWYRQSLGQGLEFLIYFQGNSAPDKSGLPSDRFSAERTGGSVSTLTIQRTQQEDSAVYLCASSLSGDTEAFFGQGTRLTVV.

This clone was recorded a few times. The rearrangement uses TRBV7-7 and TRBJ2-3; no reliable D call. Per the germline V gene, CDR1 is SSHAT and CDR2 is FNYEAQ (reference sequence). CDR3 length equals 14 residues. Trimming cost V 2 bases and J 1 base, with 7 bases left between them. CDR3 in amino acids: CASSLLGGTDTQYF. The CDR3 DNA reads TGTGCCAGCAGCTTACTAGGAGGCACAGATACGCAGTATTTT. Drawing the rest from reference TRBV7-7 and TRBJ2-3, the complete variable domain is GAGVSQSPRYKVTKRGQDVTLRCDPISSHATLYWYQQALGQGPEFLTYFNYEAQPDKSGLPSDRFSAERPEGSISTLTIQRTEQRDSAMYRCASSLLGGTDTQYFGPGTRLTVL.

The chain combines TRBV7-2 with TRBJ2-7; perhaps TRBD2 as D (5 bases). V was cut by 1 base and J by 5 bases, with 18 bases left in between. The CDR3 sequence is 16 residues long. The germline CDR1 and CDR2 sequences are SGHTA and FQGNSA. CDR3 nucleotides: TGTGCCAGCAGCTTAGACTTGACTACCCTAAGACACGAGCAGTACTTC. Residues: CASSLDLTTLRHEQYF.

About this clone itself: The junction does not match germline at one end; this may be a read error. The chain recombines TRBV7-9 with TRBJ2-2; TRBD1 is a possible D gene (6 bases). From germline, CDR1 is SEHNR and CDR2 FQNEAQ (reference sequence). CDR3 length: 16 residues. CDR3 DNA sequence: TGTTCCAGCAGCCCTTACCGGGACATCAGCACCGGGGAGCTGTTTTTT. Translation: CSSSPYRDISTGELFF.

The gene calls are TRBV20-1 and TRBJ1-2; the D is unclear. Germline loops: CDR1 DFQATT, CDR2 SNEGSKA (reference sequence). V lost 5 bases to trimming and J lost 2 bases, with 6 bases between them. The CDR3 has 11 amino acids. CDR3 DNA sequence: TGCAGTGCTGAAGAGAACTATGGCTACACCTTC. Translation gives CSAEENYGYTF.

The V gene is TRBV10-3, the J gene TRBJ2-2; perhaps TRBD1 as D (5 bases). This CDR3 is built from 13 residues. Per germline, CDR1 ENHRY and CDR2 SYGVKD. V was pared by 10 bases and J by 3 bases, with 12 bases between. The CDR3 nucleotides are TGTGCCACCTTGGGGCTTGACACCGGGGAGCTGTTTTTT. Its protein product is CATLGLDTGELFF.

This chain uses TRBV5-6 with TRBJ1-2; D uncertain. CDR1 and CDR2 (germline): SGHDT, YYEEEE. The CDR3 is made up of 11 amino acids. Trimming removed 2 bases at V and 8 bases at J, with 7 bases between. This chain's CDR3 is CASSFTGGYTF. In DNA form, the CDR3 reads TGTGCCAGCAGCTTTACGGGGGGCTACACCTTC.

The chain combines TRBV6-5 with TRBJ2-5, with 8 positions matching TRBD1. CDR1 is MNHEY and CDR2 is SVGAGI in the germline V gene. V lost 6 bases and J lost 4; bases outside the gene matches: 10. The CDR3 length is 15 residues. CDR3 in DNA: TGTGCCAGCAGATTGGACAGGGCCGACGGAGAGACCCAGTACTTC. It encodes CASRLDRADGETQYF.

This chain connects TRBV2 to TRBJ1-2; D not certain. The CDR3 is made up of 11 amino acids. Trimming took off 2 bases at V and 7 bases at J, with 5 bases between the two ends. From germline, CDR1 is SNHLY and CDR2 FYNNEI. The CDR3 bases are TGTGCCAGCAGTGAACGGTTTGGCTACACCTTC. Translating gives CASSERFGYTF.

This clone was counted between two and nine times. The chain couples TRBV28 to TRBJ1-1; D uncertain. The CDR3 spans 12 residues. V lost 8 bases to trimming and J lost 1 base, with 8 bases between them. CDR1 and CDR2 from the germline V gene are MDHEN and SYDVKM. CDR3 sequence: CASRHKNTEAFF. The CDR3 bases are TGTGCCAGCCGTCACAAGAACACTGAAGCTTTCTTT.

CDR3 sequence reads: CASSSPGQGVDEQFF. CDR3 coding DNA: TGTGCCAGCAGCTCACCGGGACAGGGTGTGGATGAGCAGTTCTTC. V is TRBV5-4 and J is TRBJ2-1; 9 bases fit TRBD1. Germline CDR1 and CDR2: SGHNT and YYREEE (reference sequence). With V trimmed by 3 bases and J by 8 bases, 9 bases remained unmatched. The CDR3 is 15 amino acids. The variable domain in full, with the rest retrieved from reference TRBV5-4 and TRBJ2-1, is ETGVTQSPTHLIKTRGQQVTLRCSSQSGHNTVSWYQQALGQGPQFIFQYYREEENGRGNFPPRFSGLQFPNYSSELNVNALELDDSALYLCASSSPGQGVDEQFFGPGTRLTVL.

The chain links TRBV5-1 to TRBJ1-1, with 8 bases fitting TRBD1. V dropped 2 bases and J dropped 7; count of bases not matched to a gene: 10. CDR1 and CDR2 from the germline V gene are SGHRS and YFSETQ. The CDR3 contains 15 residues. The CDR3 region is CASSLIQGGMGEAFF. For the CDR3, the DNA is TGCGCCAGCAGCTTAATACAGGGGGGAATGGGTGAAGCTTTCTTT.